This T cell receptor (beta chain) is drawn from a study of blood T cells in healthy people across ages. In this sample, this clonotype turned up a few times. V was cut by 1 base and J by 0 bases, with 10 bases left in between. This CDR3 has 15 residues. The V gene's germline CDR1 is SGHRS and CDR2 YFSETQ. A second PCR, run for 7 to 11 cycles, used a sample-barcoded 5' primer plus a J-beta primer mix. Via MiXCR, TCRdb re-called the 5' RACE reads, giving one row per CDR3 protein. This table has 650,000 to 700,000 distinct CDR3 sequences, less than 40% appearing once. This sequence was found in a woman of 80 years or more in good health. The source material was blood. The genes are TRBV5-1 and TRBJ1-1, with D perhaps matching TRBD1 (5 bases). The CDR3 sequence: CASSLRGGMNTEAFF. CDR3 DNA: TGCGCCAGCAGCTTGAGGGGCGGAATGAACACTGAAGCTTTCTTT. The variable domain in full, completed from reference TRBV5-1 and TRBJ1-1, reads KAGVTQTPRYLIKTRGQQVTLSCSPISGHRSVSWYQQTPGQGLQFLFEYFSETQRNKGNFPGRFSGRQFSNSRSEMNVSTLELGDSALYLCASSLRGGMNTEAFFGQGTRLTVV.